This TCR beta chain was sequenced during a study of identical twins. Germline trimming cut 1 base from V and 4 bases from J; bases unmatched to any gene: 5. Per germline, CDR1 DFQATT and CDR2 SNEGSKA (reference sequence). CDR3 length equals 14 residues. TCRdb re-derived calls from the 5' RACE reads in MiXCR, one entry per CDR3 protein. The data contain about 390,000 distinct CDR3 sequences, 9% to 10% of them singletons. The chain links TRBV20-1 to TRBJ2-5, with 8 bases fitting TRBD1. This TCR was sampled from a woman aged 45-65 years in good health. Sequenced sample: naive T cells sorted from blood. CDR3 sequence reads: CSARGQGRGETQYF. As DNA, the CDR3 is TGCAGTGCTAGAGGACAGGGGCGAGGAGAGACCCAGTACTTC.